These T cell receptor beta chains were read from a single sample in a study of T cell changes during pregnancy in multiple sclerosis. Sequencing was performed with immunoSEQ multiplex PCR; in TCRdb, only in-frame clones are kept and a portion is missing. The repertoire holds under 70,000 clones, with approximately 90% as singletons. This material consisted of peripheral blood, taken in the second trimester of pregnancy. These receptors came from a female donor with multiple sclerosis, enrolled in a pregnancy study. The CDR3 runs from the conserved cysteine through the conserved F or W. The D gene is left open where the match is weak. Expanded clones are given a class, and other clones once, few, many or no size at all.

clone size	V gene	J gene	D gene	CDR3 protein	CDR3 DNA
NA	TRBV4-3	TRBJ1-1	NA	CASSQDFVNTEAFF	TGCGCCAGCAGCCAAGATTTCGTAAACACTGAAGCTTTCTTT
NA	TRBV7-2	TRBJ2-7	NA	CASSLGRGLAYEQYF	TGTGCCAGCAGCTTAGGGCGGGGTCTTGCCTACGAGCAGTACTTC
NA	TRBV30	TRBJ1-1	TRBD1	CAWSAWDRETEAFF	TGTGCCTGGAGCGCCTGGGACAGGGAAACTGAAGCTTTCTTT
NA	TRBV4-3	TRBJ1-6	TRBD1	CASSQGQGFYNSPLHF	TGCGCCAGCAGCCAAGGACAGGGGTTCTATAATTCACCCCTCCACTTT
once	TRBV7-3	TRBJ2-2	NA	CASSPGSPGELFF	TGTGCCAGCAGCCCAGGTTCCCCCGGGGAGCTGTTTTTT
NA	TRBV6-5	TRBJ1-5	TRBD1	CASSYSGQLNQPQHF	TGTGCCAGCAGTTACTCGGGACAGTTAAATCAGCCCCAGCATTTT
NA	TRBV13	TRBJ1-3	NA	CASSLRRGNTIYF	TGTGCCAGCAGCTTAAGGCGGGGAAACACCATATATTTT
NA	TRBV6-1	TRBJ1-2	NA	CASSESGTRGYTF	TGTGCCAGCAGTGAATCTGGGACAAGGGGCTACACCTTC
NA	TRBV4-1	TRBJ2-5	NA	CASSQALLETQYF	TGCGCCAGCAGCCAAGCACTTCTGGAGACCCAGTACTTC
NA	TRBV6-1	TRBJ2-7	NA	CASSRDTDYEQYF	TGTGCCAGCAGTCGGGACACGGACTACGAGCAGTACTTC
NA	TRBV4-2	TRBJ2-7	NA	CASSQDDREAYEQYF	TGTGCCAGCAGCCAAGATGACAGGGAGGCCTACGAGCAGTACTTC
NA	TRBV5-1	TRBJ1-6	NA	CASSWDWSSYNSPLHF	TGCGCCAGCAGCTGGGACTGGAGCTCCTATAATTCACCCCTCCACTTT
NA	TRBV7-8	TRBJ1-2	NA	CASSPHRGGANYGYTF	TGTGCCAGCAGCCCCCATAGAGGGGGAGCTAACTATGGCTACACCTTC
NA	TRBV5-1	TRBJ1-3	NA	CASSDGQGAGNTIYF	TGCGCCAGCAGCGATGGCCAGGGTGCAGGAAACACCATATATTTT
NA	TRBV6-5	TRBJ2-7	NA	CASSYGQTVGEQYF	TGTGCCAGCAGTTACGGGCAGACCGTTGGAGAGCAGTACTTC
NA	TRBV19	TRBJ1-5	TRBD1	CASRGTGNQPQHF	TGTGCCAGTAGAGGGACAGGTAATCAGCCCCAGCATTTT
NA	TRBV7-3	TRBJ2-2	NA	CASSLGLSGMGTGELFF	TGTGCCAGCAGCTTAGGATTGTCAGGGATGGGAACCGGGGAGCTGTTTTTT
NA	TRBV30	TRBJ1-1	NA	CAWSWERGLEAFF	TGTGCCTGGAGTTGGGAAAGGGGTCTTGAAGCTTTCTTT
once	TRBV5-4	TRBJ2-4	NA	CASSSGQPKNIQYF	TGTGCCAGCAGCTCGGGACAACCCAAAAACATTCAGTACTTC
NA	TRBV5-1	TRBJ2-7	NA	CASSLSGYEQYF	TGCGCCAGCAGCTTGAGCGGCTACGAGCAGTACTTC
once	TRBV29-1	TRBJ2-7	NA	CSVGGGHYEQYF	TGCAGCGTTGGGGGGGGGCACTACGAGCAGTACTTC
once	TRBV5-1	TRBJ1-5	TRBD1	CASSLTGDGQPQHF	TGCGCCAGCAGCCTGACAGGGGATGGTCAGCCCCAGCATTTT
NA	TRBV5-5	TRBJ2-5	NA	CASSLGRWADQETQYF	TGTGCCAGCAGCTTGGGGCGCTGGGCAGACCAAGAGACCCAGTACTTC
NA	TRBV9	TRBJ1-5	TRBD1	CASSVLGGDQPQHF	TGTGCCAGCAGCGTATTAGGGGGCGACCAGCCCCAGCATTTT